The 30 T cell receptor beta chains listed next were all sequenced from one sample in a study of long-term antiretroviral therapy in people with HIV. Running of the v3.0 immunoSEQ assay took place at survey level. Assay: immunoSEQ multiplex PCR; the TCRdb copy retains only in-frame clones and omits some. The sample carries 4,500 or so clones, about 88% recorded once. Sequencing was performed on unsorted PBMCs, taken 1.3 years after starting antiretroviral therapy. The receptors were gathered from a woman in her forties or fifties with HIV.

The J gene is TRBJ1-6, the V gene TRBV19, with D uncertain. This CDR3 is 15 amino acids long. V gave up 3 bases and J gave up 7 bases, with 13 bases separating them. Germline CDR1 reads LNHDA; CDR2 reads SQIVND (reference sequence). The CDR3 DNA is TGTGCCAGTAGTATTGGCGGAAATATCAATTCACCCCTCCACTTT. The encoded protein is CASSIGGNINSPLHF.

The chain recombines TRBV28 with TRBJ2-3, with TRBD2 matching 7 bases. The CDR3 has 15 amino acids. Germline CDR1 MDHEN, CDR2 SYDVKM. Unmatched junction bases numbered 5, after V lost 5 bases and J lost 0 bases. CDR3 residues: CASSRDYKSTDTQYF. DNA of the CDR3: TGTGCCAGCAGTAGGGACTACAAAAGCACAGATACGCAGTATTTT.

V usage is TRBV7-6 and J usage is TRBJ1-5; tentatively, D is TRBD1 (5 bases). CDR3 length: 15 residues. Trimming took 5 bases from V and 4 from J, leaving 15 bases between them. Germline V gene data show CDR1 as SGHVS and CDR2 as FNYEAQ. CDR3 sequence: CASSPGGHPNQPQHF. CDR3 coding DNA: TGTGCCAGCAGCCCGGGCGGACACCCAAATCAGCCCCAGCATTTT.

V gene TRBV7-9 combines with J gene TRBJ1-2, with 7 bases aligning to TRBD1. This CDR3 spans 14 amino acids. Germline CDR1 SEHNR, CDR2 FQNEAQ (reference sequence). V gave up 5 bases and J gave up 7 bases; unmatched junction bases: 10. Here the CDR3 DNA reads TGTGCCAGCAGCGATACTGACAGGGTCTCTGGCTACACCTTC. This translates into CASSDTDRVSGYTF. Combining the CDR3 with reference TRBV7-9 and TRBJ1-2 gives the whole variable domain DTGVSQNPRHKITKRGQNVTFRCDPISEHNRLYWYRQTLGQGPEFLTYFQNEAQLEKSRLLSDRFSAERPKGSFSTLEIQRTEQGDSAMYLCASSDTDRVSGYTFGSGTRLTVV.

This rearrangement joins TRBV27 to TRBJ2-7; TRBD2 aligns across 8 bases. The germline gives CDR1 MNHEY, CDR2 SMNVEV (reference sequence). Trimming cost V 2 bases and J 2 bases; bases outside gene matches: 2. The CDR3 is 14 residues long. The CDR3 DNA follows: TGTGCCAGCAGTTTAAAGCGGGGGACCTACGAGCAGTACTTC. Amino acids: CASSLKRGTYEQYF.

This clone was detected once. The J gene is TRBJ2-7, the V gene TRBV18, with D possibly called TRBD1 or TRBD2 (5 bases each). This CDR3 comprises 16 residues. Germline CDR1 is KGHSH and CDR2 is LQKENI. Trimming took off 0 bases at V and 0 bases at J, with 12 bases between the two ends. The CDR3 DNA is TGTGCCAGCTCACCACCGGATAGGGGACCCTCCTACGAGCAGTACTTC. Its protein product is CASSPPDRGPSYEQYF.

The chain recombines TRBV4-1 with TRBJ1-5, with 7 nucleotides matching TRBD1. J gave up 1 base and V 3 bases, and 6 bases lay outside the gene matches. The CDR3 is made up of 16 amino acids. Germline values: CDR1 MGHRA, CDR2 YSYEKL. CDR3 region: CASSHPLQGSNQPQHF. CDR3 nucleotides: TGCGCCAGCAGCCATCCCCTACAGGGGAGCAATCAGCCCCAGCATTTT.

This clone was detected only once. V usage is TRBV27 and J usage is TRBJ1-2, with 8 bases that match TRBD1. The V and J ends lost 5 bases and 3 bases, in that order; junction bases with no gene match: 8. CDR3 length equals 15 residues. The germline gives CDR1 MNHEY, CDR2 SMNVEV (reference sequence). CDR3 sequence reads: CASSPLGQAHYGYTF. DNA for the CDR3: TGTGCCAGCAGTCCCCTGGGACAGGCCCACTATGGCTACACCTTC.

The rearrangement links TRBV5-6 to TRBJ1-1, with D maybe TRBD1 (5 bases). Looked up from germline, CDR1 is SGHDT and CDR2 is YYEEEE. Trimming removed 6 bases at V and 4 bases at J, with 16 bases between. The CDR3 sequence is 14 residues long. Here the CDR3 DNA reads TGTGCCAGCATCGAATCCGGGACCCCCACTGAAGCTTTCTTT. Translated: CASIESGTPTEAFF.

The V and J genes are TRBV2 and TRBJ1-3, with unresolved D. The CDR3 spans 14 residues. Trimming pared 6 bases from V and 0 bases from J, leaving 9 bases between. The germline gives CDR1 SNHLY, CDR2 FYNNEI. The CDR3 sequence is CASRDRNSGNTIYF. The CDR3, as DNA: TGTGCCAGCAGGGACCGAAACTCTGGAAACACCATATATTTT.

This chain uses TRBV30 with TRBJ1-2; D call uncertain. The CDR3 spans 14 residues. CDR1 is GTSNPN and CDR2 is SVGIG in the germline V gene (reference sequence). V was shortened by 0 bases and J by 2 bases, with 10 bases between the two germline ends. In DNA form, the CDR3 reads TGTGCCTGGAGTGTAAATTCGGTCAACTATGGCTACACCTTC. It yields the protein CAWSVNSVNYGYTF.

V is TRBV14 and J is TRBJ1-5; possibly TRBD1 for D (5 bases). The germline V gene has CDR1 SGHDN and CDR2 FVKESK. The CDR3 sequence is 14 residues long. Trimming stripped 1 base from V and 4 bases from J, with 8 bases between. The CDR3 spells CASSQGGGNQPQHF. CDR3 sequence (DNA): TGTGCCAGCAGCCAAGGGGGGGGGAATCAGCCCCAGCATTTT.

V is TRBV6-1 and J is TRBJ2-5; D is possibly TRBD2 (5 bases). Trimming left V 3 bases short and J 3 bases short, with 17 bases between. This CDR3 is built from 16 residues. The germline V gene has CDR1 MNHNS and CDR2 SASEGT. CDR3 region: CASSDAGLIREETQYF. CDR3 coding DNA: TGTGCCAGCAGTGATGCGGGCCTAATAAGGGAAGAGACCCAGTACTTC.

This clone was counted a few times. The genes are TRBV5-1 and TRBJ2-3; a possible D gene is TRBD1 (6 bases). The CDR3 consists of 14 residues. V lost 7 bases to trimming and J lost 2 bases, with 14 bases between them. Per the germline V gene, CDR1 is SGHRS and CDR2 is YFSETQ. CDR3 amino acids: CASRGQGFTDTQYF. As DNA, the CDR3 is TGCGCCAGCCGCGGGCAGGGGTTCACAGATACGCAGTATTTT.

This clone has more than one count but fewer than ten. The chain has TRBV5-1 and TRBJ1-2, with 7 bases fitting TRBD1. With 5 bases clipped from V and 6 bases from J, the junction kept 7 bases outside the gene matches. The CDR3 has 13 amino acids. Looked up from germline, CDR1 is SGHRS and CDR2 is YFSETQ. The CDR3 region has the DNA TGCGCCAGCAGAAACCAGGGGGGCCATGGCTACACCTTC. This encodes CASRNQGGHGYTF.

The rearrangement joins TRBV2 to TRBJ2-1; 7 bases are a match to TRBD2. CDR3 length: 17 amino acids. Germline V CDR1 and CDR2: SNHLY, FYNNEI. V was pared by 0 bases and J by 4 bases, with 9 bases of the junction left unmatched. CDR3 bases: TGTGCCAGCAGTGAAGCGCTTCGGGACTACCGATACAATGAGCAGTTCTTC. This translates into CASSEALRDYRYNEQFF.

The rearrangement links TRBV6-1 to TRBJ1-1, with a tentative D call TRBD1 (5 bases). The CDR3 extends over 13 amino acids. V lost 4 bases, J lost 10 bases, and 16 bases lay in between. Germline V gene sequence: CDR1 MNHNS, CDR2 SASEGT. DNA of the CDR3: TGTGCCAGCAGTGGGAATCAGGGATTGCCAGCTTTCTTT. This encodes CASSGNQGLPAFF.

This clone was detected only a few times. The DNA for the CDR3 is TGTGCCAGCACCAAGACAGGGCAAGAGTACGAGCAGTACTTC. Its protein product is CASTKTGQEYEQYF. V is TRBV7-9 and J is TRBJ2-7; TRBD1 matches at 7 bases. Germline V gene lookup returns CDR1 SEHNR and CDR2 FQNEAQ (reference sequence). This CDR3 comprises 14 residues. Losses at the gene ends were 7 bases for V and 4 bases for J; bases not matched to a gene: 10.

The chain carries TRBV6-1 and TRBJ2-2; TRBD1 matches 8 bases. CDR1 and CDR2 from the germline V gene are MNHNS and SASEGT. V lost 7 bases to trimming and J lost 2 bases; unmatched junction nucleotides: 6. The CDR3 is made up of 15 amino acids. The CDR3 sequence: CASTLTGVNTGELFF. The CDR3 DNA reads TGTGCCAGCACCTTGACAGGGGTCAACACCGGGGAGCTGTTTTTT.

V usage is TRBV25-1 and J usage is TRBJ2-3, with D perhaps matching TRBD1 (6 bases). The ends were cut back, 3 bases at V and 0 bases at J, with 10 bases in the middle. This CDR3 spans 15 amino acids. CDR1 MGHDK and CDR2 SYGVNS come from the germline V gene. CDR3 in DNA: TGTGCCAGCAGTGATAGGCAGGGGAGCACAGATACGCAGTATTTT. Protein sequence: CASSDRQGSTDTQYF. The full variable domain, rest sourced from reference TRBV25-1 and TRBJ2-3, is EADIYQTPRYLVIGTGKKITLECSQTMGHDKMYWYQQDPGMELHLIHYSYGVNSTEKGDLSSESTVSRIRTEHFPLTLESARPSHTSQYLCASSDRQGSTDTQYFGPGTRLTVL.

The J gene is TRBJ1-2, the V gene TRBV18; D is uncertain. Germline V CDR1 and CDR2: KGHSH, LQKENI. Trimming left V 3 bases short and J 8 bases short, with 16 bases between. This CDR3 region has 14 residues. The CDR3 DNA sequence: TGTGCCAGCTCACCCTCTACCGGGCCCGAGGGCTACACCTTC. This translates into CASSPSTGPEGYTF.

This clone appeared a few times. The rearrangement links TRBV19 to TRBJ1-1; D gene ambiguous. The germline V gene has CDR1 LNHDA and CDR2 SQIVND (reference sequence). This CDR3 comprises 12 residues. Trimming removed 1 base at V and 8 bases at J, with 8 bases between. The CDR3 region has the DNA TGTGCCAGTAGTATAGGATGGGAAGAAGCTTTCTTT. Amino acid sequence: CASSIGWEEAFF.

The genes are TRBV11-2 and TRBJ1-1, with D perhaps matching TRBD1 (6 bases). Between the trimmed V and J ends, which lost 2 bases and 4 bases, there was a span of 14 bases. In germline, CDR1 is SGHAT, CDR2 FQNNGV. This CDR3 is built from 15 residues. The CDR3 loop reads CASSLNTGWRTEAFF. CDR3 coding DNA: TGTGCCAGCAGCTTAAATACAGGGTGGCGCACTGAAGCTTTCTTT.

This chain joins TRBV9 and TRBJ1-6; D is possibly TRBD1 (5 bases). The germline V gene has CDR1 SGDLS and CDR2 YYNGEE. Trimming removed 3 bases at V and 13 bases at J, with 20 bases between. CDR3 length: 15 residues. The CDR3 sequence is CASSGRRDSSSPLHF. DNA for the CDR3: TGTGCCAGCAGCGGACGCCGGGACTCTAGTTCTCCCCTCCACTTT.

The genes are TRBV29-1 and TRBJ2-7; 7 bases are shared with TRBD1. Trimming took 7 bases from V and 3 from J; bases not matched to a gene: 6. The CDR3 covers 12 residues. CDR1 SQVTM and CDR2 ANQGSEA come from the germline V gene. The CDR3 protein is CSATGQFYEQYV. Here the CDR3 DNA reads TGCAGCGCCACGGGACAGTTCTACGAGCAGTACGTC.

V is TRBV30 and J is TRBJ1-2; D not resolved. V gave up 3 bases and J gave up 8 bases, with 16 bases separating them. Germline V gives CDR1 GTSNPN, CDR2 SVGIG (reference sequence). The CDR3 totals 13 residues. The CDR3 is CAWSSGPSEGYTF. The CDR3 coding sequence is TGTGCCTGGAGCTCTGGGCCTTCCGAGGGCTACACCTTC.

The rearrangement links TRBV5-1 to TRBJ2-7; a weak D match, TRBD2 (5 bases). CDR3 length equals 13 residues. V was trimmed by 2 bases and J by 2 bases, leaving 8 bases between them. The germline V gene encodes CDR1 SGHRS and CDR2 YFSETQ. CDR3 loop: CASSFDGTYEQYF. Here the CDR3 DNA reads TGCGCCAGCAGCTTCGACGGGACCTACGAGCAGTACTTC.

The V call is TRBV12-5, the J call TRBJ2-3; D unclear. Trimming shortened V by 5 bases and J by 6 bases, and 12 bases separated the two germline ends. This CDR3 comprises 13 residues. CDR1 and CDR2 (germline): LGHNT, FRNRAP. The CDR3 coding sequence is TGTGCTAGTGGTGCACCCTGGGGTGATACGCAGTATTTT. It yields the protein CASGAPWGDTQYF.

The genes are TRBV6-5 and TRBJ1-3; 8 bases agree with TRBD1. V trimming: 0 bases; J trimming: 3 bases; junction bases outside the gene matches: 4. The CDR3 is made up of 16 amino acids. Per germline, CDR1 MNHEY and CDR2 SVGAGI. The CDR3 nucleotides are TGTGCCAGCAGTTACTCTCAGGGGGCAATTGGAAACACCATATATTTT. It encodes CASSYSQGAIGNTIYF.

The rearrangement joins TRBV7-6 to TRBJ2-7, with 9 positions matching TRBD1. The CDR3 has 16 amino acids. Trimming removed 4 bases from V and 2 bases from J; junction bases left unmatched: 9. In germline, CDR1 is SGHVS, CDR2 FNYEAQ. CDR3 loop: CASSSIGGDRAYEQYV. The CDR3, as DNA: TGTGCCAGCAGCTCCATAGGGGGGGACAGGGCCTACGAGCAGTACGTC.